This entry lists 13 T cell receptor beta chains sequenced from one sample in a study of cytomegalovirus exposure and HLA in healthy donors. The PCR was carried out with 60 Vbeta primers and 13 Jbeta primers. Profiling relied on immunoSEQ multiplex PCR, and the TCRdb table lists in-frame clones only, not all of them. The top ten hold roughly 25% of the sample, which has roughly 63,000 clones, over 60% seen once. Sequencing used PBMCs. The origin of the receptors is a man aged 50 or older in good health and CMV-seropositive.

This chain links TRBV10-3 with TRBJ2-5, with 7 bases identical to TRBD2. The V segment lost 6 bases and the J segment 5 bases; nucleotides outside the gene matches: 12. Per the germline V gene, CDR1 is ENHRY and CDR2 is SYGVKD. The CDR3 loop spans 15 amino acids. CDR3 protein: CAISLLAGDSETQYF. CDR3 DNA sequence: TGTGCCATCAGCCTACTTGCGGGAGATTCGGAGACCCAGTACTTC.

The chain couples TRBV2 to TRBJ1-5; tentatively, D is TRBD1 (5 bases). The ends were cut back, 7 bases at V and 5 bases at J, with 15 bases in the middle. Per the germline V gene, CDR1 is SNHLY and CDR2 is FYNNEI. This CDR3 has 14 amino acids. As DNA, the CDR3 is TGTGCCAGCAAGGGGTGGGGGACTTATCAGCCCCAGCATTTT. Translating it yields CASKGWGTYQPQHF.

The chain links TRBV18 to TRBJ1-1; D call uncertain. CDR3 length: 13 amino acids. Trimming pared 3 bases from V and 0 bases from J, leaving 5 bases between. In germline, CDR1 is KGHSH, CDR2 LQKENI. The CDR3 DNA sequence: TGTGCCAGCTCACCGTCAGTGAACACTGAAGCTTTCTTT. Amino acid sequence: CASSPSVNTEAFF.

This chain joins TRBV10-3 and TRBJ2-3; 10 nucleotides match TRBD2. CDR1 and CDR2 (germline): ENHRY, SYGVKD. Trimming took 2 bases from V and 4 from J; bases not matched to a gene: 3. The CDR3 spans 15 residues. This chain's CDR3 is CAISEASGRSDTQYF. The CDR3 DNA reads TGTGCCATCAGTGAGGCTAGCGGGAGATCAGATACGCAGTATTTT.

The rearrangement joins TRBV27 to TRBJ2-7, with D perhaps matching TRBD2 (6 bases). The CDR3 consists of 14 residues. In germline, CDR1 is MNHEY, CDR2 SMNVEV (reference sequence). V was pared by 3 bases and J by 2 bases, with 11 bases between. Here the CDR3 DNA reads TGTGCCAGCAGTTTGGAAGGCGGGACCTACGAGCAGTACTTC. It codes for CASSLEGGTYEQYF.

The CDR3 loop is CASRDPTSGRAPNEQFF. The CDR3 DNA is TGTGCCAGCAGGGACCCAACTAGCGGGAGAGCCCCCAATGAGCAGTTCTTC. The chain is built from TRBV2 and TRBJ2-1, with 11 bases identical to TRBD2. The CDR3 is made up of 17 amino acids. V lost 6 bases and J lost 6; bases outside the gene matches: 13. The germline V gene has CDR1 SNHLY and CDR2 FYNNEI.

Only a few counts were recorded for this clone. Here the CDR3 DNA reads TGTGCCAGCAGCTTAGCGATGGGACAGGGCTACGAGCAGTACTTC. It codes for CASSLAMGQGYEQYF. J is TRBJ2-7 and V is TRBV7-2, with 9 positions matching TRBD1. This CDR3 is built from 15 residues. Germline values: CDR1 SGHTA, CDR2 FQGNSA. After removal of 0 bases from V and 3 bases from J, the junction contained 3 bases not matched to a gene.

The CDR3 reads CAISETPRKETQYF. CDR3 nucleotides: TGTGCCATCAGTGAGACTCCACGAAAGGAGACCCAGTACTTC. The chain employs TRBV10-3 and TRBJ2-5; no definite D call. The CDR3 has 14 amino acids. Germline values: CDR1 ENHRY, CDR2 SYGVKD. V was pared by 2 bases and J by 5 bases, with 12 bases between.

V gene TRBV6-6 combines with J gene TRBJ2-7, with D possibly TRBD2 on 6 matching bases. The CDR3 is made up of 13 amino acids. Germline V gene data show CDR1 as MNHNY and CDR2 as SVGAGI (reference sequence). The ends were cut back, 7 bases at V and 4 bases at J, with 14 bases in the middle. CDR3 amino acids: CASTLSGGYEQYF. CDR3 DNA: TGTGCCAGCACCCTCTCTGGGGGGTACGAGCAGTACTTC.

The CDR3 sequence is CASSPIRTGGDTQYF. CDR3 in DNA: TGTGCCAGCTCACCAATTAGGACAGGGGGAGATACGCAGTATTTT. The chain carries TRBV18 and TRBJ2-3; 10 nucleotides match TRBD1. V lost 2 bases, J lost 5 bases, and 4 bases stayed unmatched. The CDR3 is 15 amino acids. Germline V gene data show CDR1 as KGHSH and CDR2 as LQKENI.

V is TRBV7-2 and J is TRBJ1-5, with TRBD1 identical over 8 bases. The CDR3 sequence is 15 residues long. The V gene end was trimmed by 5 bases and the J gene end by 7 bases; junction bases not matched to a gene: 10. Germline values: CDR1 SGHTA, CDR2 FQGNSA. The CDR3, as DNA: TGTGCCAGCAGCCGGGACAGGCTCCGAGGACAGCCCCAGCATTTT. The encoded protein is CASSRDRLRGQPQHF.

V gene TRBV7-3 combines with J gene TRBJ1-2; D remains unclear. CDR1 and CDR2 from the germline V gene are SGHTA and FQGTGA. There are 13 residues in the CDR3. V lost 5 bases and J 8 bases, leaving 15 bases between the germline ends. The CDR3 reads CASSPYTREGYTF. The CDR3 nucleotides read TGTGCCAGCAGCCCCTACACGAGGGAAGGCTACACCTTC.

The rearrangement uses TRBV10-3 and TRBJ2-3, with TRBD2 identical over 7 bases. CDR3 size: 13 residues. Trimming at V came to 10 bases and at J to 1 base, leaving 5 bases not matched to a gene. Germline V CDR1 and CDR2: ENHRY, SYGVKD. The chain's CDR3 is CATSLAGTDTQYF. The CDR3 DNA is TGTGCCACCTCCCTAGCGGGCACAGATACGCAGTATTTT.